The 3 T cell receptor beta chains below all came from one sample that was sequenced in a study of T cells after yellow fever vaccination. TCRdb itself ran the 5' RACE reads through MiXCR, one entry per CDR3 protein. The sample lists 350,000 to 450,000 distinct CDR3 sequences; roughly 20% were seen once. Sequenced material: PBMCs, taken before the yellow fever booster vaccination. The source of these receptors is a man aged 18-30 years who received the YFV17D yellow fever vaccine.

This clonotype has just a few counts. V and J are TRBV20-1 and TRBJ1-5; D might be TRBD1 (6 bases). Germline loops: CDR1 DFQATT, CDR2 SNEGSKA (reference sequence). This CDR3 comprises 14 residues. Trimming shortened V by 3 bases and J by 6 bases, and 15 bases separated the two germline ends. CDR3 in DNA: TGCAGTGCTAGGCGCGGGGGGCAGCGTCAGCCCCAGCATTTT. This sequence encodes CSARRGGQRQPQHF.

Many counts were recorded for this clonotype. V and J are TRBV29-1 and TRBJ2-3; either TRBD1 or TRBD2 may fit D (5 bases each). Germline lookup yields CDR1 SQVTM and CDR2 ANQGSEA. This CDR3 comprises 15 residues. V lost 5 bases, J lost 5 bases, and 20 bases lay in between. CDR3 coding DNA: TGCAGCGTTTTCCCCGGACGGGGACGCTTAGATACGCAGTATTTT. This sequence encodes CSVFPGRGRLDTQYF.

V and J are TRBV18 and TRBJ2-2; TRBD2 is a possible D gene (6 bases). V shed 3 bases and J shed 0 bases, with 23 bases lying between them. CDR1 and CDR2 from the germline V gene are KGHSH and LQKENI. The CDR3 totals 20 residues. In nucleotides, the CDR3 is TGTGCCAGCTCACCTCTTTTATCGTACGGGACTGCAACGAACACCGGGGAGCTGTTTTTT. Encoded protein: CASSPLLSYGTATNTGELFF.